What follows are 29 T cell receptor beta chains derived from one specimen sequenced in a study of blood T cell repertoires in COVID-19. Assay used: immunoSEQ multiplex PCR; TCRdb lists only in-frame clones, some missing. The sample contains over 300,000 clones, roughly 88% of which appear only once. Sequenced material: peripheral blood. The receptors were sampled from a woman in her fifties or sixties with acute or convalescent COVID-19.

This chain's CDR3 is CASSFPAGGNYGYTF. The CDR3 DNA reads as TGTGCCAGCAGCTTCCCGGCGGGGGGGAACTATGGCTACACCTTC. This sequence joins TRBV5-4 and TRBJ1-2; D possibly corresponds to TRBD1 (5 bases). Per the germline V gene, CDR1 is SGHNT and CDR2 is YYREEE (reference sequence). V was pared by 2 bases and J by 2 bases, with 13 bases between. This CDR3 contains 15 residues.

V usage is TRBV28 and J usage is TRBJ2-1; TRBD1 is a possible D gene (6 bases). The CDR3 extends over 12 amino acids. V lost 1 base, J lost 9 bases, and 7 bases lay in between. Germline V gene data show CDR1 as MDHEN and CDR2 as SYDVKM. The CDR3 region is CASSLSGAEQFF. The DNA for the CDR3 is TGTGCCAGCAGTTTATCAGGGGCTGAGCAGTTCTTC.

Concerning this clone itself: This sample also contains other DNA sequences that code for the same CDR3. The V call is TRBV7-3, the J call TRBJ2-2; no reliable D call. The length of the CDR3 is 12 residues. CDR1 and CDR2 (germline): SGHTA, FQGTGA. Trimming removed 6 bases from V and 3 bases from J, with 5 bases in between. This chain's CDR3 is CASSPYTGELFF. The CDR3 DNA follows: TGTGCCAGCAGTCCCTACACCGGGGAGCTGTTTTTT.

The V and J genes are TRBV7-9 and TRBJ2-7; 7 nucleotides line up with TRBD1. This CDR3 comprises 15 residues. J lost 2 bases, V lost 4 bases, and 8 bases had no gene match. Germline V gene lookup returns CDR1 SEHNR and CDR2 FQNEAQ (reference sequence). The CDR3 reads CASSSRTGRAYEQYF. In nucleotides, the CDR3 is TGTGCCAGCAGCTCCCGGACAGGTAGGGCCTACGAGCAGTACTTC.

This chain joins TRBV28 and TRBJ2-3, with 7 bases fitting TRBD2. J was trimmed by 0 bases and V by 5 bases; bases with no gene match: 14. CDR3 size: 18 residues. Germline CDR1 and CDR2: MDHEN and SYDVKM. Here the CDR3 DNA reads TGTGCCAGCAGTCTCCGGACATGGGAGGGAGTCAGCACAGATACGCAGTATTTT. Protein: CASSLRTWEGVSTDTQYF.

The genes are TRBV6-4 and TRBJ2-7; 10 nucleotides match TRBD2. The trim removed 2 bases at V and 3 bases at J, leaving 10 bases unmatched. This CDR3 is built from 17 residues. Germline V gives CDR1 MRHNA, CDR2 SNTAGT. The CDR3 is CASSDPQPSGRVYEQYF. CDR3 nucleotide sequence: TGTGCCAGCAGTGACCCACAACCTAGCGGGAGAGTCTACGAGCAGTACTTC.

This chain links TRBV18 with TRBJ2-5; D call uncertain. Trimming removed 2 bases from V and 0 bases from J, with 10 bases in between. Germline-derived CDR1 and CDR2 are KGHSH and LQKENI. The CDR3 covers 15 residues. CDR3 nucleotides: TGTGCCAGCTCACCAAACGCCGGGTACCAAGAGACCCAGTACTTC. Translating it yields CASSPNAGYQETQYF.

The chain couples TRBV29-1 to TRBJ1-1, with D hard to call. This CDR3 comprises 11 residues. The germline V gene encodes CDR1 SQVTM and CDR2 ANQGSEA. V dropped 7 bases and J dropped 1 base, with 7 bases sitting between them. DNA of the CDR3: TGCAGCGGAGACAAGAACACTGAAGCTTTCTTT. This codes for CSGDKNTEAFF.

The V call is TRBV6-5, the J call TRBJ2-7, with D possibly matching TRBD2 (6 bases). Germline CDR1 and CDR2: MNHEY and SVGAGI. The CDR3 spans 15 residues. Trimming took 6 bases from V and 0 from J, leaving 15 bases between them. DNA for the CDR3: TGTGCCAGCAGCCTAGAGCGGGCGCGCTCCTACGAGCAGTACTTC. Its protein product is CASSLERARSYEQYF.

Here the CDR3 DNA reads TGCGCCAGCAGCATCGACAGGAACACTGAAGCTTTCTTT. It is translated as CASSIDRNTEAFF. The V call is TRBV5-1, the J call TRBJ1-1; tentatively, D is TRBD1 (5 bases). Per the germline V gene, CDR1 is SGHRS and CDR2 is YFSETQ. This CDR3 comprises 13 residues. Trimming stripped 4 bases from V and 1 base from J, with 8 bases between.

The chain employs TRBV27 and TRBJ2-7; maybe TRBD1 (5 bases). The CDR3 is 13 amino acids. Germline CDR1 MNHEY, CDR2 SMNVEV (reference sequence). The germline V and J ends were trimmed by 3 bases and 7 bases, with 13 bases remaining between them. The CDR3 sequence: CASSFQGLGEQYF. The CDR3, as DNA: TGTGCCAGCAGTTTTCAGGGATTGGGAGAGCAGTACTTC.

V gene TRBV10-1 combines with J gene TRBJ2-2; no reliable D call. This CDR3 has 14 amino acids. Germline CDR1 is WNHNN and CDR2 is SYGVQD (reference sequence). The V end was cut by 7 bases, the J end by 6 bases, with 15 bases between. The CDR3 here is CASTRAQSAGELFF. CDR3 DNA: TGCGCCAGCACCCGAGCCCAGAGCGCCGGGGAGCTGTTTTTT.

This clone was picked up a small number of times. This rearrangement joins TRBV15 to TRBJ1-6, with D unresolved. Trimming took 5 bases from V and 10 from J, leaving 18 bases between them. CDR1 LNHNV and CDR2 YYDKDF come from the germline V gene (reference sequence). The CDR3 consists of 15 residues. This CDR3 is CATSPTSSGFSPLHF. Here the CDR3 DNA reads TGTGCCACCAGCCCGACGTCCTCCGGGTTCTCACCCCTCCACTTT.

This clone was recorded once. V and J are TRBV5-1 and TRBJ2-3, with 9 bases matching TRBD1. V dropped 3 bases and J dropped 0; count of bases not matched to a gene: 5. The CDR3 runs 16 residues. From germline, CDR1 is SGHRS and CDR2 YFSETQ. The CDR3 DNA follows: TGCGCCAGCAGCTCGTACAGGGGGCCTAGCACAGATACGCAGTATTTT. Protein product: CASSSYRGPSTDTQYF.

This rearrangement joins TRBV5-1 to TRBJ2-5; the match to TRBD1 covers 7 bases. This CDR3 has 15 residues. Germline CDR1 SGHRS, CDR2 YFSETQ. Losses at the gene ends were 2 bases for V and 2 bases for J; bases not matched to a gene: 6. CDR3 nucleotides: TGCGCCAGCAGCTTTGCCGGGACAGCGCAAGAGACCCAGTACTTC. Its protein is CASSFAGTAQETQYF. The variable domain in full, completed from reference TRBV5-1 and TRBJ2-5, reads KAGVTQTPRYLIKTRGQQVTLSCSPISGHRSVSWYQQTPGQGLQFLFEYFSETQRNKGNFPGRFSGRQFSNSRSEMNVSTLELGDSALYLCASSFAGTAQETQYFGPGTRLLVL.

This clone has only one observation. The V call is TRBV4-1, the J call TRBJ2-7; D is unclear. This CDR3 comprises 14 residues. Germline CDR1 reads MGHRA; CDR2 reads YSYEKL. V was trimmed by 2 bases and J by 1 base, leaving 9 bases between them. The CDR3 DNA sequence: TGCGCCAGCAGCCAACTGGGCAGGTCCTACGAGCAGTACTTC. Translation gives CASSQLGRSYEQYF.

V is TRBV29-1 and J is TRBJ2-3; a weak D match, TRBD2 (6 bases). The length of the CDR3 is 16 residues. The V gene's germline CDR1 is SQVTM and CDR2 ANQGSEA. V was trimmed by 3 bases and J by 1 base, leaving 17 bases between them. The CDR3 is CSVDYSRRGRTDTQYF. CDR3 nucleotides: TGCAGCGTTGACTATAGTAGGCGGGGACGCACAGATACGCAGTATTTT.

V and J are TRBV30 and TRBJ2-2, with TRBD1 identical over 11 bases. Looked up from germline, CDR1 is GTSNPN and CDR2 is SVGIG (reference sequence). The CDR3 covers 16 residues. V gave up 0 bases and J gave up 4 bases; unmatched junction bases: 4. The DNA of the CDR3 is TGTGCCTGGAGTGTAACCGGGACAGGGGGCACCGGGGAGCTGTTTTTT. Encoded protein: CAWSVTGTGGTGELFF.

In this sample, this clone turned up a few times. The chain has TRBV7-3 and TRBJ2-2, with a tentative D call TRBD1 (5 bases). Trimming shortened V by 7 bases and J by 3 bases, and 12 bases separated the two germline ends. Germline V gene data show CDR1 as SGHTA and CDR2 as FQGTGA. This CDR3 comprises 14 residues. The CDR3 DNA sequence: TGTGCCAGCAAGGAAGACAGATACACCGGGGAGCTGTTTTTT. Protein sequence: CASKEDRYTGELFF.

V gene TRBV5-1 combines with J gene TRBJ2-3; tentatively, D is TRBD2 (5 bases). Germline CDR1 reads SGHRS; CDR2 reads YFSETQ. Trimming pared 4 bases from V and 5 bases from J, leaving 11 bases between. This CDR3 contains 13 residues. The CDR3 coding sequence is TGCGCCAGCAGCACCCTAGCAGGAGATACGCAGTATTTT. It codes for CASSTLAGDTQYF.

The chain carries TRBV7-2 and TRBJ2-7, with a possible D match to TRBD1 (6 bases). The V end was cut by 1 base, the J end by 3 bases, with 10 bases between. This CDR3 spans 14 amino acids. Germline V gene lookup returns CDR1 SGHTA and CDR2 FQGNSA. CDR3 coding DNA: TGTGCCAGCAGCTTAGGTGGGACATACTACGAGCAGTACTTC. This codes for CASSLGGTYYEQYF.

The rearrangement uses TRBV4-1 and TRBJ1-2, with TRBD1 matching over 7 bases. This CDR3 region has 15 residues. V was clipped by 3 bases and J by 5 bases; unmatched bases: 9. Per germline, CDR1 MGHRA and CDR2 YSYEKL. CDR3 in amino acids: CASSHSAGGIYGYTF. DNA for the CDR3: TGCGCCAGCAGCCATTCGGCAGGGGGGATATATGGCTACACCTTC.

V usage is TRBV27 and J usage is TRBJ2-3, with D perhaps matching TRBD1 (5 bases). The germline V gene has CDR1 MNHEY and CDR2 SMNVEV (reference sequence). This CDR3 has 14 amino acids. Trimming took off 4 bases at V and 5 bases at J, with 13 bases between the two ends. This CDR3 reads CASSSYTGIDTQYF. In DNA, the CDR3 is TGTGCCAGCAGTTCCTACACAGGTATAGATACGCAGTATTTT.

This chain uses TRBV7-8 with TRBJ2-1; 13 bases align to TRBD2. CDR3 length: 18 residues. Trimming took 5 bases from V and 3 from J; bases not matched to a gene: 10. Germline V gene lookup returns CDR1 SGHVS and CDR2 FQNEAQ. The CDR3 sequence is CASSPKGLAGLVYNEQFF. The CDR3 bases are TGTGCCAGCAGCCCCAAGGGACTAGCGGGACTAGTCTACAATGAGCAGTTCTTC.

The chain couples TRBV5-4 to TRBJ2-3; 9 nucleotides line up with TRBD1. Trimming at V came to 5 bases and at J to 1 base, leaving 8 bases not matched to a gene. The CDR3 runs 16 residues. Germline V lookup: CDR1 SGHNT, CDR2 YYREEE (reference sequence). The CDR3 reads CASSSTRTGGTDTQYF. In DNA, the CDR3 is TGTGCCAGCAGTTCGACGAGGACAGGGGGCACAGATACGCAGTATTTT.

The chain recombines TRBV10-1 with TRBJ2-7; 11 positions agree with TRBD2. The CDR3 is 14 residues long. V trimming: 8 bases; J trimming: 6 bases; junction bases outside the gene matches: 9. The germline V gene has CDR1 WNHNN and CDR2 SYGVQD (reference sequence). The CDR3 DNA sequence: TGCGCCAGCCCTTTTAGCGGGAGGGCCTGCGAGCAGTACTTC. Translation: CASPFSGRACEQYF.

The J gene is TRBJ1-1, the V gene TRBV5-1; unclear D gene. The CDR3 extends over 17 amino acids. With 1 base removed from V and 0 bases from J, the gap between germline ends came to 16 bases. The germline V gene has CDR1 SGHRS and CDR2 YFSETQ. The CDR3 region has the DNA TGCGCCAGCAGCTTGAATCTTCGGGGAATCATGAACACTGAAGCTTTCTTT. This gives the protein CASSLNLRGIMNTEAFF.

As to this clone: The junction shows a germline mismatch at one end, possibly a read error. The V and J genes are TRBV29-1 and TRBJ2-7, with a weak D call TRBD1 (6 bases). The CDR3 loop spans 11 amino acids. CDR1 SQVTM and CDR2 ANQGSEA come from the germline V gene. CDR3 sequence: CSAEGGVEQYF. The CDR3 DNA sequence: TGCAGCGCTGAAGGGGGAGTCGAGCAGTACTTC.

The chain recombines TRBV24-1 with TRBJ2-7; 11 bases are a match to TRBD2. V dropped 2 bases and J dropped 4; count of bases not matched to a gene: 3. Germline V gene sequence: CDR1 KGHDR, CDR2 SFDVKD. CDR3 length: 15 amino acids. DNA of the CDR3: TGTGCCACCAGTGATTATACTAGCGGGAGTTACGAGCAGTACTTC. It yields the protein CATSDYTSGSYEQYF.